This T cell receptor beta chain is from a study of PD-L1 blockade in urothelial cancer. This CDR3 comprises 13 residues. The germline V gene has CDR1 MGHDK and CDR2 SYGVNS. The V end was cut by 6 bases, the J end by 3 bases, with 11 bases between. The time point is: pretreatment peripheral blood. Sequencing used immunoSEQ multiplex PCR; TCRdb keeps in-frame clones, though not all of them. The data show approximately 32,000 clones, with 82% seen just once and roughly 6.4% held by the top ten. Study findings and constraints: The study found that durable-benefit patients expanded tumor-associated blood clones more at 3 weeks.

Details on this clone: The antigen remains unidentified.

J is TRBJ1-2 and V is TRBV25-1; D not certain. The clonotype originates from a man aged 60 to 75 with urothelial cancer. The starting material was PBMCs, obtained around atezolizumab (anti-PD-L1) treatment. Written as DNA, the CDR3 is TGTGCCAGCAGCCGAGGGCAGGACTATGGCTACACCTTC. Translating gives CASSRGQDYGYTF.